These T cell receptor beta chains were read from a single sample in a study of blood T cell repertoires in COVID-19. TCRdb's table, derived via immunoSEQ multiplex PCR, lists solely in-frame clones and lacks some. The sample holds a few hundred thousand clones; 87% are singletons and the top ten take approximately 0.99%. The sequencing input was PBMCs or T cells enriched from blood (not recorded which). The receptors shown here come from a woman in her twenties or thirties who had recovered from COVID-19. Each CDR3 is given with its conserved first and last residue. The D gene is left open where the match is weak. Size values are once, few and many counts, or a class for expanded clones, and some rows have none.

clone_size d_call j_call v_call cdr3_nt cdr3_aa
- - TRBJ1-6 TRBV6-6 TGTGCCAGCAGCCCTGAGGCCAGCTCCTATAATTCACCCCTCCACTTT CASSPEASSYNSPLHF
- - TRBJ2-1 TRBV2 TGTGCCAGCAGGCAACAGGCGGATGAGCAGTTCTTC CASRQQADEQFF
- TRBD2 TRBJ2-3 TRBV9 TGTGCCAGCAGCCCTACCCGCGGGCGGGGGGAAACAAGCACAGATACGCAGTATTTT CASSPTRGRGETSTDTQYF
- - TRBJ1-3 TRBV5-1 TGCGCCAGCAGCTACGGGACAACTTCTGGAAACACCATATATTTT CASSYGTTSGNTIYF
- - TRBJ2-3 TRBV7-8 TGTGCCAGCAGCTTAGCGTTTTCCCGAGATACGCAGTATTTT CASSLAFSRDTQYF
- - TRBJ1-2 TRBV24-1 TGTGCCACCAGTGATCTCAGGGGTGATGGCTACACCTTC CATSDLRGDGYTF
- - TRBJ1-2 TRBV19 TGTGCCAGTAGTATACCCTCACAGGAAAACTATGGCTACACCTTC CASSIPSQENYGYTF
few - TRBJ1-1 TRBV29-1 TGCAGCGTTAGGTCCAGGGGGAACACTGAAGCTTTCTTT CSVRSRGNTEAFF
- TRBD2 TRBJ2-5 TRBV5-4 TGTGCCAGCAGCTTGGAGCCTAGCGGGCAGGGGGAGACCCAGTACTTC CASSLEPSGQGETQYF
once TRBD1 TRBJ2-5 TRBV2 TGTGCCAGTGGGGGACAGCATCAAGAGACCCAGTACTTC CASGGQHQETQYF